Below are 18 T cell receptor beta chains sequenced from a single sample in a study of blood T cell repertoires in COVID-19. Profiling relied on immunoSEQ multiplex PCR, and the TCRdb table lists in-frame clones only, not all of them. The table has some 270,000 clones, approximately 90% seen once. Sequenced material: peripheral blood. These receptor sequences come from a man between 25 and 39 years old with acute or convalescent COVID-19.

The chain combines TRBV28 with TRBJ2-3; 7 bases agree with TRBD1. Per the germline V gene, CDR1 is MDHEN and CDR2 is SYDVKM. The junction had 0 bases not matched to a gene; V was cut back by 0 bases and J by 0 bases. This CDR3 is built from 15 residues. This chain's CDR3 is CASSLWGQSTDTQYF. The CDR3 coding sequence is TGTGCCAGCAGTTTATGGGGACAGAGCACAGATACGCAGTATTTT.

This clone came up a few times. This rearrangement joins TRBV30 to TRBJ1-5; D gene uncertain. The CDR3 is made up of 14 amino acids. Germline assignment: CDR1 GTSNPN and CDR2 SVGIG (reference sequence). V was cut by 2 bases and J by 0 bases, with 8 bases left in between. CDR3 region: CAWSRVNSNQPQHF. The CDR3 nucleotides read TGTGCCTGGAGTCGGGTTAATAGCAATCAGCCCCAGCATTTT. Based on the CDR3 plus reference TRBV30 and TRBJ1-5, the full variable domain is SQTIHQWPATLVQPVGSPLSLECTVEGTSNPNLYWYRQAAGRGLQLLFYSVGIGQISSEVPQNLSASRPQDRQFILSSKKLLLSDSGFYLCAWSRVNSNQPQHFGDGTRLSIL.

The chain carries TRBV25-1 and TRBJ1-6; D is ambiguous. Germline V CDR1 and CDR2: MGHDK, SYGVNS. The V end lost 0 bases, the J end lost 9 bases, and 6 bases lay between the germline ends. CDR3 length: 13 amino acids. CDR3 DNA sequence: TGTGCCAGCAGTGAATATTCGGGTTCACCCCTCCACTTT. Translated, it gives CASSEYSGSPLHF.

This clone was found once. J is TRBJ2-3 and V is TRBV9, with 8 bases identical to TRBD2. J was trimmed by 5 bases and V by 2 bases; bases with no gene match: 10. CDR3 length: 16 amino acids. Germline values: CDR1 SGDLS, CDR2 YYNGEE. The CDR3 bases are TGTGCCAGCAGCGTTGACGGGGTGCGGGAGGAAGATACGCAGTATTTT. Its protein is CASSVDGVREEDTQYF.

The rearrangement links TRBV28 to TRBJ2-7, with 9 bases fitting TRBD1. CDR3 length: 15 residues. V trimming: 8 bases; J trimming: 4 bases; junction bases outside the gene matches: 12. Germline V lookup: CDR1 MDHEN, CDR2 SYDVKM. The CDR3 sequence is CASGPRGQGKYEQYF. In DNA, the CDR3 is TGTGCCAGCGGTCCCCGAGGACAGGGGAAATACGAGCAGTACTTC. Supplemented by reference TRBV28 and TRBJ2-7, the full variable domain reads DVKVTQSSRYLVKRTGEKVFLECVQDMDHENMFWYRQDPGLGLRLIYFSYDVKMKEKGDIPEGYSVSREKKERFSLILESASTNQTSMYLCASGPRGQGKYEQYFGPGTRLTVT.

This chain connects TRBV28 to TRBJ1-2; TRBD1 matches 9 bases. After removal of 3 bases from V and 6 bases from J, the junction contained 5 bases not matched to a gene. The CDR3 covers 14 residues. CDR1 and CDR2 from the germline V gene are MDHEN and SYDVKM. CDR3 sequence: CASSFTGGADGYTF. For the CDR3, the DNA is TGTGCCAGCAGTTTTACAGGGGGCGCCGATGGCTACACCTTC.

The chain employs TRBV19 and TRBJ2-1; D not resolved. The CDR3 loop spans 12 amino acids. Germline CDR1 and CDR2: LNHDA and SQIVND (reference sequence). The V gene lost 3 bases and the J gene lost 9 bases, with 9 bases spanning the gap. The CDR3: CASSMAPGEQFF. Written as DNA, the CDR3 is TGTGCCAGTAGTATGGCCCCTGGTGAGCAGTTCTTC.

The chain uses TRBV3-1 (or the pseudogene TRBV3-2) and TRBJ2-6; possible D gene TRBD1, 6 bases. Germline values: CDR1 LGHDT, CDR2 YNNKEL (reference sequence). CDR3 length: 16 amino acids. With 0 bases removed from V and 10 bases from J, the gap between germline ends came to 16 bases. CDR3 protein: CASSQDRGNMGNVLTF. As DNA, the CDR3 is TGTGCCAGCAGCCAAGATAGGGGGAATATGGGGAACGTCCTGACTTTC.

This clone was found once. The rearrangement joins TRBV19 to TRBJ1-5, with D possibly being TRBD1 (5 bases). This CDR3 contains 15 residues. In germline, CDR1 is LNHDA, CDR2 SQIVND (reference sequence). The germline V and J ends were trimmed by 1 base and 2 bases, with 9 bases remaining between them. The CDR3 DNA follows: TGTGCCAGTAGTATAGTCAGGGCAGGCAATCAGCCCCAGCATTTT. Amino acids: CASSIVRAGNQPQHF.

This chain links TRBV6-5 with TRBJ2-7; D not certain. The CDR3 has 13 residues. V was clipped by 9 bases and J by 0 bases, with 12 bases between them. CDR1 MNHEY and CDR2 SVGAGI come from the germline V gene. The DNA for the CDR3 is TGTGCCAGTACAGATCTCCTCTCCTACGAGCAGTACTTC. Translation gives CASTDLLSYEQYF.

The V and J genes are TRBV9 and TRBJ2-5, with 10 bases fitting TRBD2. The CDR3 is 15 residues long. V shed 4 bases, J shed 5 bases, and the junction held 8 bases outside the gene matches. Per the germline V gene, CDR1 is SGDLS and CDR2 is YYNGEE. CDR3 amino acids: CASSPQGTSEETQYF. CDR3 DNA: TGTGCCAGCAGCCCCCAGGGGACTAGCGAGGAGACCCAGTACTTC.

With regard to this clone: Other DNA variants within this sample encode the same CDR3. The chain couples TRBV28 to TRBJ2-2; 8 nucleotides align to TRBD1. The CDR3 runs 15 residues. The germline V gene has CDR1 MDHEN and CDR2 SYDVKM. V was pared by 4 bases and J by 2 bases, with 3 bases of the junction left unmatched. CDR3 loop: CASSSGGANTGELFF. CDR3 nucleotides: TGTGCCAGCAGTTCAGGGGGCGCAAACACCGGGGAGCTGTTTTTT.

This clone was seen only once. V gene TRBV6-4 combines with J gene TRBJ2-3; 9 nucleotides align to TRBD2. CDR3 length equals 15 residues. After removal of 2 bases from V and 4 bases from J, the junction contained 4 bases not matched to a gene. Germline V gives CDR1 MRHNA, CDR2 SNTAGT. The CDR3, as DNA: TGTGCCAGCAGTGACAATAGCGGGGGTGCAGATACGCAGTATTTT. It specifies CASSDNSGGADTQYF.

V is TRBV28 and J is TRBJ2-7, with TRBD1 matching 9 bases. Germline assignment: CDR1 MDHEN and CDR2 SYDVKM. J lost 3 bases, V lost 5 bases, and 11 bases had no gene match. The CDR3 consists of 16 residues. The chain's CDR3 is CASSPLGQGGFYEQYF. The CDR3 region has the DNA TGTGCCAGCAGTCCCCTGGGACAGGGAGGATTCTACGAGCAGTACTTC.

This chain links TRBV19 with TRBJ2-5; 9 bases map to TRBD2. Trimming at V came to 5 bases and at J to 2 bases, leaving 3 bases not matched to a gene. The V gene's germline CDR1 is LNHDA and CDR2 SQIVND (reference sequence). The CDR3 runs 14 residues. CDR3 residues: CASSHSGGQETQYF. In DNA, the CDR3 is TGTGCCAGTAGTCATAGCGGGGGACAAGAGACCCAGTACTTC.

Worth noting for this clone: This sample also contains other DNA sequences that code for the same CDR3. The chain recombines TRBV18 with TRBJ2-1, with D maybe TRBD2 (6 bases). The V and J ends lost 3 bases and 7 bases respectively, with 10 bases between them. The CDR3 is made up of 13 amino acids. The V gene's germline CDR1 is KGHSH and CDR2 LQKENI. The CDR3 DNA is TGTGCCAGCTCACCCCCGGCGGGAAATGAGCAGTTCTTC. Protein sequence: CASSPPAGNEQFF.

V is TRBV5-1 and J is TRBJ2-1, with 7 bases lining up with TRBD2. V lost 2 bases and J lost 7; bases outside the gene matches: 9. Germline V gene data show CDR1 as SGHRS and CDR2 as YFSETQ. CDR3 size: 15 residues. CDR3 nucleotides: TGCGCCAGCAGCTTCAGTACTAGCGTGGGGAATGAGCAGTTCTTC. Translation gives CASSFSTSVGNEQFF.

This rearrangement joins TRBV7-2 to TRBJ1-1; D unresolved. The CDR3 has 14 residues. Germline-derived CDR1 and CDR2 are SGHTA and FQGNSA. V was pared by 5 bases and J by 4 bases, with 14 bases between. As DNA, the CDR3 is TGTGCCAGCAGCCCTTGGCCAGGTGCCACTGAAGCTTTCTTT. Protein sequence: CASSPWPGATEAFF.